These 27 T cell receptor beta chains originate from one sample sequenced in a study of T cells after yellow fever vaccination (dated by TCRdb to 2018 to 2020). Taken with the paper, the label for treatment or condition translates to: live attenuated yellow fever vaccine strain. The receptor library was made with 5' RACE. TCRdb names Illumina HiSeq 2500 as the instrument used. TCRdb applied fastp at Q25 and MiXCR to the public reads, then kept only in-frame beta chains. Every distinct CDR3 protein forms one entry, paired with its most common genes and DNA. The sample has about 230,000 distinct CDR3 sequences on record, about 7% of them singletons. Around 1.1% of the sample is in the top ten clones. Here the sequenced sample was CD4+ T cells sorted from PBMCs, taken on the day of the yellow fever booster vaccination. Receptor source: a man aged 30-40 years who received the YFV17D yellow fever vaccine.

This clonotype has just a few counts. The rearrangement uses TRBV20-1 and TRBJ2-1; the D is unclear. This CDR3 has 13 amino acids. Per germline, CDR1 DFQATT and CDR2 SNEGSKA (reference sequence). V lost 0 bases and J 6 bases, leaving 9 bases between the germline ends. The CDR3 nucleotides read TGCAGTGCTAGAGAGCAAGGGCCCAATGAGCAGTTCTTC. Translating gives CSAREQGPNEQFF.

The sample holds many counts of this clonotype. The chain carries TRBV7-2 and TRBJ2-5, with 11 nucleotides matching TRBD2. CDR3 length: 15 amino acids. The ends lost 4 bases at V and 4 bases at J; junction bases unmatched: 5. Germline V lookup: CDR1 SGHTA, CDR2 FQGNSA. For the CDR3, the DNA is TGTGCCAGCAGCTCGACTAGCGGGATCCGAGAGACCCAGTACTTC. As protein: CASSSTSGIRETQYF.

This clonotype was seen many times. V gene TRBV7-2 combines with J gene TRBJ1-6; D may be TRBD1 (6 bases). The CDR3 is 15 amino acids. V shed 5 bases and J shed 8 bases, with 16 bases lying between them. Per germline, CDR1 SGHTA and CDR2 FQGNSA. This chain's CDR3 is CASSRGWGADSPLHF. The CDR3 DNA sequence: TGTGCCAGCAGCCGAGGGTGGGGGGCCGATTCACCCCTCCACTTT. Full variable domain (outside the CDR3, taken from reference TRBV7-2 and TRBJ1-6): GAGVSQSPSNKVTEKGKDVELRCDPISGHTALYWYRQSLGQGLEFLIYFQGNSAPDKSGLPSDRFSAERTGGSVSTLTIQRTQQEDSAVYLCASSRGWGADSPLHFGNGTRLTVT.

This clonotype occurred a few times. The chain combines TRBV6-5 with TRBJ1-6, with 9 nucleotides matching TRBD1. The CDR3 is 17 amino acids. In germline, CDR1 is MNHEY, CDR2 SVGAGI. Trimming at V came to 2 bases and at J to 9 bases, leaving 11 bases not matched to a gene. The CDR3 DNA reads TGTGCCAGCAGTTACAGGGGAGGACAGGGGAATATTTCACCCCTCCACTTT. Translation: CASSYRGGQGNISPLHF.

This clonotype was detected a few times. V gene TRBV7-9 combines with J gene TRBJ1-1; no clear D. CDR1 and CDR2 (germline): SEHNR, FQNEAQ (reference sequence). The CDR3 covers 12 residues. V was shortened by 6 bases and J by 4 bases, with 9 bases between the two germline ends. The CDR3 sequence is CASRETATEAFF. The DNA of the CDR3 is TGTGCCAGCAGGGAGACGGCCACTGAAGCTTTCTTT.

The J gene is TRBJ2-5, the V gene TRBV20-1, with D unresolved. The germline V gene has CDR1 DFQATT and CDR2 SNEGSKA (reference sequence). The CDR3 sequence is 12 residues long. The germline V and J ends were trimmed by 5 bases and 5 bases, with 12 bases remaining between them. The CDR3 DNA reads TGCAGTGCTGGGCGAGAGGCCGAGACCCAGTACTTC. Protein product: CSAGREAETQYF.

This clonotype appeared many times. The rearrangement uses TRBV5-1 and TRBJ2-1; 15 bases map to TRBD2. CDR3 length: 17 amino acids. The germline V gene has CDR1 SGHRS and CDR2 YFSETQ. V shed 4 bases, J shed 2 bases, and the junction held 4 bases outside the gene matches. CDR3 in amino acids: CASSPRTSGRAYNEQFF. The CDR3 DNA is TGCGCCAGCAGCCCGAGGACTAGCGGGAGGGCCTACAATGAGCAGTTCTTC.

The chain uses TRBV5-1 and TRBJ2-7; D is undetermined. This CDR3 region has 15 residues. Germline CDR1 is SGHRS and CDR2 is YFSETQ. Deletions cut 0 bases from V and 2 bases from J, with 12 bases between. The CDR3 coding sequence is TGCGCCAGCAGCTTGGACGGCGGCGCCGCCTACGAGCAGTACTTC. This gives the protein CASSLDGGAAYEQYF. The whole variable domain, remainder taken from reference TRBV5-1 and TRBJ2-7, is KAGVTQTPRYLIKTRGQQVTLSCSPISGHRSVSWYQQTPGQGLQFLFEYFSETQRNKGNFPGRFSGRQFSNSRSEMNVSTLELGDSALYLCASSLDGGAAYEQYFGPGTRLTVT.

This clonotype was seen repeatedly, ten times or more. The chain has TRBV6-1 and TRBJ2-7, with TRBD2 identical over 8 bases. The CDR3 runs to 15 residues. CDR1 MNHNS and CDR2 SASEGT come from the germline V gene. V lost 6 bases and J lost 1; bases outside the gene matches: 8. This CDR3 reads CASRESGTSSYEQYF. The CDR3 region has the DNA TGTGCCAGCAGGGAATCCGGGACTAGTTCCTACGAGCAGTACTTC.

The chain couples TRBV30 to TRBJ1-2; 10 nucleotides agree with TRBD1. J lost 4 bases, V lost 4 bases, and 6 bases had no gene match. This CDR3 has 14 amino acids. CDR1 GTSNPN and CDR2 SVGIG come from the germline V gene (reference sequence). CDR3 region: CAWTGTGEAYGYTF. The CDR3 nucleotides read TGTGCCTGGACCGGGACAGGGGAAGCCTATGGCTACACCTTC.

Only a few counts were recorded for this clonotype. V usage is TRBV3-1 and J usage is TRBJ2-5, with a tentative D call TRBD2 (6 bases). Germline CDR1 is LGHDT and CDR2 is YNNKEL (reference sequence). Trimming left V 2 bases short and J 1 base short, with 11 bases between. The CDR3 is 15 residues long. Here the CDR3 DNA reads TGTGCCAGCAGCCAAAATTACGGGAGCCAAGAGACCCAGTACTTC. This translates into CASSQNYGSQETQYF.

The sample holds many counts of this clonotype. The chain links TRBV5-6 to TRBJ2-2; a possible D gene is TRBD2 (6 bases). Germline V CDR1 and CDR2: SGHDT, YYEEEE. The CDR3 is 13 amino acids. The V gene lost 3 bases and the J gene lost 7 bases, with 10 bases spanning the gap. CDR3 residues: CASSSRGNGELFF. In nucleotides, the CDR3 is TGTGCCAGCAGCTCTCGGGGGAACGGGGAGCTGTTTTTT.

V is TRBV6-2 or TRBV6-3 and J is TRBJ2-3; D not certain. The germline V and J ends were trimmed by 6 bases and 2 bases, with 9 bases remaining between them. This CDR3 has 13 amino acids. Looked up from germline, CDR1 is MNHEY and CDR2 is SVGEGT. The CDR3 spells CASRSTNTDTQYF. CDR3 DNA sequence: TGTGCCAGCAGATCTACTAACACAGATACGCAGTATTTT.

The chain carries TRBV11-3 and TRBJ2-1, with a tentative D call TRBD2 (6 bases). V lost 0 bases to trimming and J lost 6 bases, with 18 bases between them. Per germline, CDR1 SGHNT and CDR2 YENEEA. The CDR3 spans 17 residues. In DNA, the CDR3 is TGTGCCAGCAGCTTAGATCATCCCAGGACTACCCTCAATGAGCAGTTCTTC. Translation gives CASSLDHPRTTLNEQFF.

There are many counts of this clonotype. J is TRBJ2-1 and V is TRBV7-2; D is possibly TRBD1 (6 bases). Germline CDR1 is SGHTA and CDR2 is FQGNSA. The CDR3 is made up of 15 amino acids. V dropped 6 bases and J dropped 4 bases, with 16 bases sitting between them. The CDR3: CASRQPGTLYNEQFF. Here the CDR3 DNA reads TGTGCCAGCAGGCAACCCGGGACACTATACAATGAGCAGTTCTTC.

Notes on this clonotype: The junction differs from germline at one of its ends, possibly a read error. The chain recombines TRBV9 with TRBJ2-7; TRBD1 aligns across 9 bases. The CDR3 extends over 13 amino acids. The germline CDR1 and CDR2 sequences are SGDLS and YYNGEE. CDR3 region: CAGSVEGQGEQYF. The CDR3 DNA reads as TGTGCCGGCAGCGTAGAAGGACAGGGGGAGCAGTACTTC. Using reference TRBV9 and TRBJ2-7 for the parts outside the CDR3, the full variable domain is DSGVTQTPKHLITATGQRVTLRCSPRSGDLSVYWYQQSLDQGLQFLIQYYNGEERAKGNILERFSAQQFPDLHSELNLSSLELGDSALYFCAGSVEGQGEQYFGPGTRLTVT.

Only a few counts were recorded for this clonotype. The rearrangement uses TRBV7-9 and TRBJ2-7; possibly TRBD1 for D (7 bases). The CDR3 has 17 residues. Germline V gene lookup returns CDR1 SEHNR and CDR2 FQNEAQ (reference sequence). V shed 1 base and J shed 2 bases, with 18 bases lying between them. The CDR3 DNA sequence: TGTGCCAGCAGCTTAGGCCCCGGGGCAGGGGGGACCTACGAGCAGTACTTC. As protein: CASSLGPGAGGTYEQYF.

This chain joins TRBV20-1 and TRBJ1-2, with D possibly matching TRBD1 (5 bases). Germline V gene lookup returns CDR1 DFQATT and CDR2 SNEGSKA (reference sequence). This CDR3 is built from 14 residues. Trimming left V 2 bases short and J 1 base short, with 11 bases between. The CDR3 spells CSARSLGRNYGYTF. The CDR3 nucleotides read TGCAGTGCTAGAAGTCTGGGACGTAACTATGGCTACACCTTC.

CDR3 amino acids: CAWADRGRGETQYF. The CDR3 DNA sequence: TGTGCCTGGGCCGACAGGGGGCGTGGGGAGACCCAGTACTTC. This chain links TRBV30 with TRBJ2-5; TRBD1 matches 10 bases. Per the germline V gene, CDR1 is GTSNPN and CDR2 is SVGIG (reference sequence). This CDR3 region has 14 residues. The trim removed 5 bases at V and 5 bases at J, leaving 8 bases unmatched.

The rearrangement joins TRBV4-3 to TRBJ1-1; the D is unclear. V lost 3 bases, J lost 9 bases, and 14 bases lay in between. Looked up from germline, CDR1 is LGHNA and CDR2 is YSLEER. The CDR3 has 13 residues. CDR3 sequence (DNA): TGCGCCAGCAGCCATACCTCGTCGGGTCAAGCTTTCTTT. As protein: CASSHTSSGQAFF.

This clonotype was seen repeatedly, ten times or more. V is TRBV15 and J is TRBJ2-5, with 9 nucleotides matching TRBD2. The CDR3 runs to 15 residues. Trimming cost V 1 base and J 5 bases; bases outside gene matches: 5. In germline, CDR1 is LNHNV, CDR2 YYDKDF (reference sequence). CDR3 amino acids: CATSRASGNLETQYF. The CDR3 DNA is TGTGCCACCAGCAGAGCTAGCGGGAATTTGGAGACCCAGTACTTC.

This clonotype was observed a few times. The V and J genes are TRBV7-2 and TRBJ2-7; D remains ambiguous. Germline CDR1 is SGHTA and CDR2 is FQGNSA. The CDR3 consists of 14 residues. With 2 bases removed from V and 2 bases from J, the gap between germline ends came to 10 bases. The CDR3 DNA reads TGTGCCAGCAGCTTATCTGGGCTTCCCTACGAGCAGTACTTC. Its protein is CASSLSGLPYEQYF.

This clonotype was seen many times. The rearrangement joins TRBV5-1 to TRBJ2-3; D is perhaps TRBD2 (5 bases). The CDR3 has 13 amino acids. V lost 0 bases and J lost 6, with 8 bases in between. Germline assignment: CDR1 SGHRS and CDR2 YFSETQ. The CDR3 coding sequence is TGCGCCAGCAGCTTGGGGACTCGGGATACGCAGTATTTT. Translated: CASSLGTRDTQYF.

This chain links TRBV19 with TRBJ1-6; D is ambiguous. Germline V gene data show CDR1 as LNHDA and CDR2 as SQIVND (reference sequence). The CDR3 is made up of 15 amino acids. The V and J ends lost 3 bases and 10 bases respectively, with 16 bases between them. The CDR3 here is CASSMGNRVDSPLHF. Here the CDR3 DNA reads TGTGCCAGTAGTATGGGCAACAGAGTCGACTCACCCCTCCACTTT. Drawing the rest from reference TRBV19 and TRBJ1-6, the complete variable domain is DGGITQSPKYLFRKEGQNVTLSCEQNLNHDAMYWYRQDPGQGLRLIYYSQIVNDFQKGDIAEGYSVSREKKESFPLTVTSAQKNPTAFYLCASSMGNRVDSPLHFGNGTRLTVT.

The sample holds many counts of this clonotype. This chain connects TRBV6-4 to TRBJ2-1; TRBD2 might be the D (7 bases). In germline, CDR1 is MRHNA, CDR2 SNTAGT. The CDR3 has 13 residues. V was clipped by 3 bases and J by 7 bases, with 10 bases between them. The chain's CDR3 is CASSEGGVNEQFF. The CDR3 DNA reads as TGTGCCAGCAGTGAAGGGGGGGTGAATGAGCAGTTCTTC.

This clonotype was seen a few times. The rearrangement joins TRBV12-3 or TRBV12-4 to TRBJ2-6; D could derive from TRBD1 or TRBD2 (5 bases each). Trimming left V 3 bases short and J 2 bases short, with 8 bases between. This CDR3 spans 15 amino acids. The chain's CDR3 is CASSFRGPGANVLTF. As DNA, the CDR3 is TGTGCCAGCAGTTTTCGGGGCCCTGGGGCCAACGTCCTGACTTTC.

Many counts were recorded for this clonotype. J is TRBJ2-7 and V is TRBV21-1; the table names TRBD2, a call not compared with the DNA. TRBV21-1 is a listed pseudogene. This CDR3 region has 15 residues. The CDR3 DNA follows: TGTGCCAGCCCCCGGAAAGCGGGACCTTCCTACGAGCAGTACTTC. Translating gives CASPRKAGPSYEQYF.